This T cell receptor (beta chain) was identified during a study of cytomegalovirus exposure and HLA in healthy donors. Study results and caveats: Upon later analysis, HLA-associated TCR beta chains proved more clonally expanded than other, equally common chains. Analysis performed later found 16,000 or so TCR beta sequences associated with HLA alleles at 0.05 false discovery rate. Most subjects had HLA-A and HLA-B alleles reportedly predicted accurately by TCR beta sequences. Earlier results showed most TCR beta V segments being productive about 87% or about 30% of the time.

This clone was picked up a small number of times. The antigen is unknown. CDR1 and CDR2 (germline): LGHNT, FRNRAP. This CDR3 is 15 amino acids long. Trimming at V came to 1 base and at J to 6 bases, leaving 0 bases not matched to a gene. PCR used 60 Vbeta primers and 13 Jbeta primers. Produced via immunoSEQ multiplex PCR; TCRdb's table is partial and in-frame only. The sample holds 90,000 to 140,000 clones; about an eighth are singletons and the top ten take 16%. This TCR was sampled from a man aged 35-49 years in good health and CMV-seropositive. Sequencing used PBMCs. The chain couples TRBV12-5 to TRBJ2-2, with TRBD2 identical over 12 bases. The CDR3 region is CASGLGLAGAGELFF. As DNA, the CDR3 is TGTGCTAGTGGTTTGGGACTAGCGGGAGCCGGGGAGCTGTTTTTT. Together with reference TRBV12-5 and TRBJ2-2, the CDR3 gives the full variable domain: DARVTQTPRHKVTEMGQEVTMRCQPILGHNTVFWYRQTMMQGLELLAYFRNRAPLDDSGMPKDRFSAEMPDATLATLKIQPSEPRDSAVYFCASGLGLAGAGELFFGEGSRLTVL.